The rows below give T cell receptor beta chains drawn from one sample of a study of identifying expanded T cells in peripheral blood. The table came from immunoSEQ multiplex PCR; TCRdb's copy has only in-frame clones and leaves some out. Here the sample spans around 100,000 clones, over 75% being singletons. Source material: blood. These TCRs come from a person aged 18 to 75 in good health. Both conserved end residues are part of each CDR3. A D gene is named only where the DNA matches it firmly. Rows give clone size only sometimes, using once, few, many, or a class for an expanded clone.

j_call clone_size v_call d_call cdr3_aa cdr3_nt
TRBJ1-5 . TRBV15 . CATSREPGKNQPQHF TGTGCCACCAGCAGAGAGCCCGGGAAAAATCAGCCCCAGCATTTT
TRBJ1-4 . TRBV15 . CATSRDTFRHLNEKLFF TGTGCCACCAGCAGAGATACTTTTAGGCATCTTAATGAAAAACTGTTTTTT
TRBJ2-1 . TRBV5-4 . CASSPVGDYNEQFF TGTGCCAGCAGCCCCGTGGGGGACTACAATGAGCAGTTCTTC
TRBJ1-2 few TRBV19 TRBD1 CASSPDRAWGGYTF TGTGCCAGTAGTCCGGACAGGGCCTGGGGAGGCTACACCTTC
TRBJ1-4 . TRBV7-9 . CASSLVNEKLFF TGTGCCAGCAGCTTAGTGAATGAAAAACTGTTTTTT
TRBJ1-1 . TRBV18 . CASSPLGPAEAFF TGTGCCAGCTCACCACTAGGCCCCGCTGAAGCTTTCTTT
TRBJ1-2 . TRBV2 . CASTNRDFNYGYTF TGTGCCAGCACAAATCGGGATTTTAACTATGGCTACACCTTC
TRBJ1-5 . TRBV4-1 TRBD1 CASSQDQWGDRVIDF TGCGCCAGCAGCCAAGATCAGTGGGGGGACAGGGTTATCGATTTT
TRBJ2-7 . TRBV4-2 . CASSQDLGSYEQYF TGTGCCAGCAGCCAAGATTTAGGGTCCTACGAGCAGTACTTC
TRBJ1-1 . TRBV7-8 . CASSWTDSAEAFF TGTGCCAGCAGCTGGACCGACAGTGCTGAAGCTTTCTTT
TRBJ2-1 . TRBV5-1 TRBD2 CASSSLAGGVSYNEQFF TGCGCCAGCAGCTCCCTAGCGGGGGGCGTTTCCTACAATGAGCAGTTCTTC
TRBJ2-2 . TRBV11-3 TRBD1 CASSRQGGATGELFF TGTGCCAGCAGCCGACAGGGTGGAGCGACCGGGGAGCTGTTTTTT
TRBJ1-1 . TRBV11-2 . CASSLVGNTEAFF TGTGCCAGCAGCTTAGTTGGCAACACTGAAGCTTTCTTT
TRBJ1-1 . TRBV18 . CASSPPRGTRETEAFF TGTGCCAGCTCACCTCCACGAGGCACCCGAGAGACTGAAGCTTTCTTT
TRBJ1-1 . TRBV11-2 TRBD1 CASSLTYKRQGAAPEAFF TGTGCCAGCAGCTTAACCTACAAACGACAGGGGGCGGCGCCTGAAGCTTTCTTT
TRBJ2-5 . TRBV5-6 . CASSLWGSKETQYF TGTGCCAGCAGCTTGTGGGGTTCCAAAGAGACCCAGTACTTC
TRBJ2-5 . TRBV7-9 . CASSLDFLNGTNQETQYF TGTGCCAGCAGCTTAGATTTTTTGAACGGGACAAACCAAGAGACCCAGTACTTC
TRBJ1-2 few TRBV10-1 . CASSVDRLGGYTF TGCGCCAGCAGTGTGGACCGGCTCGGTGGCTACACCTTC
TRBJ1-2 . TRBV6-1 . CASSEELWARGGGYTF TGTGCCAGCAGTGAAGAGTTATGGGCGAGGGGGGGTGGCTACACCTTC
TRBJ1-1 . TRBV19 . CASFGQGTEAFF .
TRBJ1-1 . TRBV6-1 TRBD1 CASSEALFGQAGNTEAFF TGTGCCAGCAGTGAAGCTCTGTTCGGACAGGCTGGGAACACTGAAGCTTTCTTT
TRBJ1-4 . TRBV4-3 . CASSPQEERNEKLFF TGCGCCAGCAGCCCCCAAGAGGAGAGAAATGAAAAACTGTTTTTT
TRBJ1-1 . TRBV7-2 . CASSSTRMAVEAFF TGTGCCAGCAGCTCAACCAGGATGGCGGTTGAAGCTTTCTTT
TRBJ1-2 . TRBV6-5 . CASSPRGHLHGYTF TGTGCCAGCAGCCCCCGTGGGCATTTGCATGGCTACACCTTC
TRBJ1-3 . TRBV5-1 . CASSWDGSGNTIYF TGCGCCAGCAGCTGGGACGGGTCTGGAAACACCATATATTTT
TRBJ2-1 . TRBV19 . CASNSGGLGSNEQFF TGTGCCAGTAATTCGGGGGGCCTTGGTTCCAATGAGCAGTTCTTC
TRBJ2-1 once TRBV10-1 TRBD2 CASRGSGGENEQFF TGCGCCAGCAGGGGTAGCGGGGGGGAAAATGAGCAGTTCTTC
TRBJ2-2 . TRBV9 TRBD2 CASSTQGGFQGGLAGRTGELFF TGTGCCAGCAGCACCCAGGGAGGTTTCCAGGGGGGGCTAGCGGGAAGGACCGGGGAGCTGTTTTTT
TRBJ2-7 . TRBV6-6 TRBD1 CASSYQGQGSWEQYF TGTGCCAGCAGTTACCAGGGACAGGGGTCATGGGAGCAGTACTTC
TRBJ2-3 . TRBV6-1 TRBD2 CASSPTSGAQGGQYF TGTGCCAGCAGTCCCACTAGCGGTGCCCAAGGAGGGCAGTATTTT
TRBJ2-3 . TRBV9 . CASSVSSSPTDTQYF TGTGCCAGCAGCGTATCGTCTAGTCCCACAGATACGCAGTATTTT
TRBJ1-1 . TRBV30 . CAWSDTTGRTEAFF TGTGCCTGGAGCGACACGACAGGTCGGACTGAAGCTTTCTTT
TRBJ1-3 . TRBV6-5 TRBD1 CASSWTGRGSGNTIYF TGTGCCAGCAGTTGGACAGGTCGGGGCTCTGGAAACACCATATATTTT
TRBJ1-2 once TRBV5-1 . CASSLEGGSGSIRGYTF TGCGCCAGCAGCTTGGAGGGGGGCTCAGGTTCTATCCGTGGCTACACCTTC
TRBJ2-7 . TRBV10-3 TRBD1 CAISQGQGREWQYF TGTGCCATCAGCCAAGGACAGGGGAGGGAATGGCAGTACTTC
TRBJ2-7 . TRBV7-9 . CASSLGRGEQYF TGTGCCAGCAGCTTAGGGCGCGGCGAGCAGTACTTC
TRBJ2-1 once TRBV4-3 TRBD2 CASSQDGTSGRQNEQFF TGCGCCAGCAGCCAAGATGGGACTAGCGGGAGACAAAATGAGCAGTTCTTC
TRBJ2-5 . TRBV18 TRBD1 CASSGTGRETQYF TGTGCCAGCTCCGGGACAGGGCGAGAGACCCAGTACTTC
TRBJ1-5 . TRBV29-1 TRBD1 CSVGQGFGQPQHF TGCAGCGTAGGACAGGGGTTCGGTCAGCCCCAGCATTTT
TRBJ2-7 . TRBV7-2 . CASRFRVGTYEQYF TGTGCCAGCAGGTTTAGGGTAGGGACCTACGAGCAGTACTTC
TRBJ1-2 . TRBV5-5 . CASSPEGFGYTF TGTGCCAGCAGCCCGGAAGGGTTTGGCTACACCTTC
TRBJ1-1 few TRBV30 . CAWSVGGNTEAFF TGTGCCTGGAGTGTGGGGGGGAACACTGAAGCTTTCTTT
TRBJ1-3 . TRBV4-2 . CASSQEGQPTSGNTIYF TGTGCCAGCAGCCAAGAAGGGCAGCCGACCTCTGGAAACACCATATATTTT
TRBJ2-3 once TRBV10-1 . CASSESTDYVGDTQYF TGCGCCAGCAGTGAGTCGACTGATTACGTTGGAGATACGCAGTATTTT
TRBJ1-2 . TRBV30 . CAWSPSRYYGYTF TGTGCCTGGAGCCCGTCTCGGTATTATGGCTACACCTTC
TRBJ1-1 . TRBV29-1 . CSVREVYTEAFF TGCAGCGTCCGGGAGGTTTACACTGAAGCTTTCTTT
TRBJ2-7 . TRBV6-5 TRBD1 CASSYSRDRGHEQYF TGTGCCAGCAGTTACTCCCGGGACAGGGGCCACGAGCAGTACTTC
TRBJ1-1 . TRBV6-1 . CASSEYNTEAFF TGTGCCAGCAGTGAGTATAACACTGAAGCTTTCTTT